These 12 T cell receptor beta chains originate from one sample sequenced in a study of blood T cells in healthy people across ages. Together with a sample-barcoded 5' primer, a J-beta primer mix was included in a second PCR lasting about 7 to 11 cycles. Using its own MiXCR run on the 5' RACE reads, TCRdb lists one record per CDR3 protein. The table records about 590,000 distinct CDR3 sequences, around 31% of them present only once. The sequencing sample was made of blood. Receptor source: a woman older than 75 in good health.

This clonotype was detected ten times or more. V is TRBV20-1 and J is TRBJ2-5, with 9 bases identical to TRBD1. The trim removed 5 bases at V and 7 bases at J, leaving 11 bases unmatched. CDR1 is DFQATT and CDR2 is SNEGSKA in the germline V gene (reference sequence). The CDR3 has 14 amino acids. CDR3 DNA: TGCAGTGCTGGATTCCGGGACAGGGCGGTGACCCAGTACTTC. The encoded protein is CSAGFRDRAVTQYF.

Many counts were recorded for this clonotype. The chain has TRBV7-8 and TRBJ1-1; possible D gene TRBD1, 5 bases. Germline assignment: CDR1 SGHVS and CDR2 FQNEAQ. The ends were cut back, 3 bases at V and 0 bases at J, with 14 bases in the middle. There are 16 residues in the CDR3. The CDR3 sequence is CASSLGGAGMNTEAFF. CDR3 nucleotide sequence: TGTGCCAGCAGCTTGGGGGGTGCAGGGATGAACACTGAAGCTTTCTTT.

There are many counts of this clonotype. The chain carries TRBV7-2 and TRBJ1-1; D is uncertain. The germline V gene has CDR1 SGHTA and CDR2 FQGNSA. The CDR3 is 14 residues long. Between the trimmed V and J ends, which lost 2 bases and 0 bases, there was a span of 7 bases. As DNA, the CDR3 is TGTGCCAGCAGCTTACAACAGATGAACACTGAAGCTTTCTTT. This encodes CASSLQQMNTEAFF.

This clonotype was counted a few times. The CDR3 sequence: CASSQAGGPSNEQFF. CDR3 bases: TGTGCCAGCAGCCAAGCGGGGGGGCCCAGCAATGAGCAGTTCTTC. The chain has TRBV7-9 and TRBJ2-1; 10 positions agree with TRBD2. The germline V gene encodes CDR1 SEHNR and CDR2 FQNEAQ (reference sequence). Trimming at V came to 5 bases and at J to 6 bases, leaving 7 bases not matched to a gene. The length of the CDR3 is 15 residues.

The chain is built from TRBV9 and TRBJ1-3; weak D call: TRBD1 (6 bases). V lost 0 bases and J lost 0, with 10 bases in between. CDR1 and CDR2 from the germline V gene are SGDLS and YYNGEE. CDR3 size: 16 residues. The CDR3 DNA reads TGTGCCAGCAGCGTAGCTGGGGGGCACTCTGGAAACACCATATATTTT. This translates into CASSVAGGHSGNTIYF.

This sequence joins TRBV4-2 and TRBJ2-1; 11 bases agree with TRBD2. The CDR3 contains 16 residues. J lost 2 bases, V lost 0 bases, and 0 bases had no gene match. CDR1 is LGHNA, CDR2 YNFKEQ, per germline. The CDR3 region is CASSQETSGTYNEQFF. CDR3 bases: TGTGCCAGCAGCCAAGAGACTAGCGGGACCTACAATGAGCAGTTCTTC.

Only a few counts were recorded for this clonotype. The chain recombines TRBV21-1 with TRBJ2-3. TRBV21-1 is a pseudogene segment. The CDR3 is made up of 16 amino acids. The CDR3 nucleotides are TGTGCCAGCAGCAAAGTAGAAAACGAAAGCACAGATACGCAGTATTTT. Protein sequence: CASSKVENESTDTQYF.

This clonotype occurred many times. The V and J genes are TRBV20-1 and TRBJ2-1; 11 nucleotides line up with TRBD2. The CDR3 consists of 16 residues. Looked up from germline, CDR1 is DFQATT and CDR2 is SNEGSKA (reference sequence). V was clipped by 6 bases and J by 7 bases; unmatched bases: 14. CDR3 amino acids: CSAPRLVAGGRNEQFF. Written as DNA, the CDR3 is TGCAGTGCCCCCCGATTAGTAGCGGGGGGGCGAAATGAGCAGTTCTTC.

The chain combines TRBV7-4 with TRBJ2-5; 10 bases match TRBD2. The J call may be incorrect, as the DNA end agrees better with TRBJ2-7. This CDR3 has 20 residues. Germline V gene data show CDR1 as SGHVT and CDR2 as SQSDAQ. The CDR3 protein is CASSRGMDLAGDLIYYEQYF. CDR3 coding DNA: TGTGCCAGCAGCCGTGGTATGGACCTAGCGGGGGATCTTATTTACTACGAGCAGTACTTC.

This rearrangement joins TRBV20-1 to TRBJ2-1; tentatively, D is TRBD1 or TRBD2 (5 bases each). The germline gives CDR1 DFQATT, CDR2 SNEGSKA (reference sequence). Between the trimmed V and J ends, which lost 6 bases and 8 bases, there was a span of 14 bases. The CDR3 covers 12 residues. The CDR3 DNA is TGCAGTGCCAGGCCTTTGGGGGATGAGCAGTTCTTC. Its translation is CSARPLGDEQFF.

This clonotype has just a few counts. In DNA form, the CDR3 reads TGTGCCAGCAAGGGACCCACGGACTACACCTTC. Translation gives CASKGPTDYTF. The J gene is TRBJ1-2, the V gene TRBV2; a weak D match, TRBD1 (5 bases). CDR1 is SNHLY, CDR2 FYNNEI, per germline. The CDR3 is made up of 11 amino acids. The V end lost 7 bases, the J end lost 10 bases, and 13 bases lay between the germline ends.

This clonotype was recorded at least ten times. The CDR3 loop reads CASSLGQGAADTQYF. Here the CDR3 DNA reads TGTGCCAGCAGCTTAGGACAGGGGGCAGCAGATACGCAGTATTTT. The V call is TRBV11-2, the J call TRBJ2-3, with 10 bases identical to TRBD1. J lost 4 bases, V lost 1 base, and 2 bases had no gene match. Germline values: CDR1 SGHAT, CDR2 FQNNGV. The CDR3 runs to 15 residues.